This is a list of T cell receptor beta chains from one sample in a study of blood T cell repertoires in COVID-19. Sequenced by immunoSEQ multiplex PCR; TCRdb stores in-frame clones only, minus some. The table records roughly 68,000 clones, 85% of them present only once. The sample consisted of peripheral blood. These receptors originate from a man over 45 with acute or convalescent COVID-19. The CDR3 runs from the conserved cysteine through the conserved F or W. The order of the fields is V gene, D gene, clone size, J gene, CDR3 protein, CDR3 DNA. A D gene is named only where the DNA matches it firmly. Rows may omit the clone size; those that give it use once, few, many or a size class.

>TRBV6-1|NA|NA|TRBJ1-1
CASSEDRLNTEAFF
TGTGCCAGCAGTGAAGACAGGTTGAACACTGAAGCTTTCTTT
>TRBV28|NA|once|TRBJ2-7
CASTAAASGEQYF
TGTGCCTCAACCGCGGCGGCAAGCGGCGAGCAGTACTTC
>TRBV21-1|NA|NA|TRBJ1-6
CASSPDRDGSPLHF
TGTGCCAGCAGCCCTGACAGGGACGGTTCACCCCTCCACTTT
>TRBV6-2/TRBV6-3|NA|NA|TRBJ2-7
CASSYTVGTEQYF
TGTGCCAGCAGTTACACGGTCGGTACCGAGCAGTACTTC
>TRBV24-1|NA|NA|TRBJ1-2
CATSDEQGVYGYTF
TGTGCCACCAGTGACGAGCAGGGCGTCTATGGCTACACCTTC
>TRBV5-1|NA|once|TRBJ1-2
CASSLDSPSNYGYTF
TGCGCCAGCAGCTTAGACAGCCCGTCTAACTATGGCTACACCTTC
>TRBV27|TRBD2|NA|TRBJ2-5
CASSLLTSGGSRQETQYF
TGTGCCAGCAGTCTTTTGACTAGCGGGGGGAGTAGGCAAGAGACCCAGTACTTC
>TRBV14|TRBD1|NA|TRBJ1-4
CASSYRPGQGGFNEKLFF
TGTGCCAGCAGCTACCGCCCGGGACAGGGAGGATTTAATGAAAAACTGTTTTTT
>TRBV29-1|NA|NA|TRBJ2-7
CSVEGGRHYEQYF
TGCAGCGTTGAAGGTGGGAGACACTACGAGCAGTACTTC
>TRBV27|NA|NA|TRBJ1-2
CASSFGGVNYGYTF
TGTGCCAGCAGTTTCGGCGGGGTTAACTATGGCTACACCTTC
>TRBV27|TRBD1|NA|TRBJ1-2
CASSAADRGRDGYTF
TGTGCCAGCAGTGCCGCGGACAGGGGAAGGGATGGCTACACCTTC
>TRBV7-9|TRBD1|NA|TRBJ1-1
CASSHGQGEAFF
TGTGCCAGCAGCCACGGACAGGGTGAAGCTTTCTTT
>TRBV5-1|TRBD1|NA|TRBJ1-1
CASSSGTDTEAFF
TGCGCCAGCAGCTCGGGGACAGACACTGAAGCTTTCTTT
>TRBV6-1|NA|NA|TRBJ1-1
CASSESRGTEAFF
TGTGCCAGCAGTGAAAGTCGGGGAACTGAAGCTTTCTTT
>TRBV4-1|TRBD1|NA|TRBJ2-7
CASSQEPGQLTYEQYF
TGCGCCAGCAGCCAGGAACCGGGACAGCTGACCTACGAGCAGTACTTC
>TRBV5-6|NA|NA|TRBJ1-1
CASSLRGFMNTEAFF
TGTGCCAGCAGCTTGAGGGGGTTCATGAACACTGAAGCTTTCTTT
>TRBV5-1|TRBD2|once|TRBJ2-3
CASSVLAGGATDTQYF
TGCGCCAGCAGCGTACTAGCGGGGGGCGCCACAGATACGCAGTATTTT
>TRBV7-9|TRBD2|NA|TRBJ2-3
CASSSSGGYTDTQYF
TGTGCCAGCAGCTCTAGCGGGGGTTACACAGATACGCAGTATTTT
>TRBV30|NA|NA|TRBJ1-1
CAWIGGLGGAVNTEAFF
TGTGCCTGGATAGGTGGGCTCGGGGGTGCAGTGAACACTGAAGCTTTCTTT
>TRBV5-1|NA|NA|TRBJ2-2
CASIHFAGGPGELFF
TGCGCCAGCATTCATTTCGCCGGGGGGCCCGGGGAGCTGTTTTTT
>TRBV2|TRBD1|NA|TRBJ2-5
CASKDRGLTETQYF
TGTGCCAGCAAGGACAGGGGGCTTACGGAGACCCAGTACTTC
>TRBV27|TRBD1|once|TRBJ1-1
CASNHRDRGFSEAFF
TGTGCCAGCAACCACCGGGACAGGGGTTTCTCTGAAGCTTTCTTT
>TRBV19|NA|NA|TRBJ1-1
CASSIGAERTEAFF
TGTGCCAGTAGTATTGGGGCTGAACGGACTGAAGCTTTCTTT
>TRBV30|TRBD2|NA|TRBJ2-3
CAWSAGGVTDTQYF
TGTGCCTGGAGTGCGGGGGGGGTGACAGATACGCAGTATTTT
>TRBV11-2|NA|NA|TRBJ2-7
CASSSYQGKAYEQYF
TGTGCCAGCAGCTCGTACCAGGGCAAGGCCTACGAGCAGTACTTC
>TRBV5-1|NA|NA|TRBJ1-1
CASSLPGQNEAFF
TGCGCCAGCAGCTTGCCGGGACAAAATGAAGCTTTCTTT
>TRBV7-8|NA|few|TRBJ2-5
CASSSYRRLQETQYF
TGTGCCAGCAGCTCCTACAGACGGCTCCAAGAGACCCAGTACTTC
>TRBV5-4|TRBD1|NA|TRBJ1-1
CASSEGGGTEAFF
TGTGCCAGCAGCGAAGGGGGCGGTACTGAAGCTTTCTTT
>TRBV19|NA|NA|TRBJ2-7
CASSVAPGYEQYF
TGTGCCAGTAGTGTGGCCCCAGGCTACGAGCAGTACTTC
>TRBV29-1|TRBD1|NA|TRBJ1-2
CSVESTGDRANYGYTF
TGCAGCGTTGAGTCCACTGGGGACAGGGCTAACTATGGCTACACCTTC
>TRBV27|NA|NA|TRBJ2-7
CASSSQLGGYEQYF
TGTGCCAGCAGTTCGCAGCTTGGCGGCTACGAGCAGTACTTC
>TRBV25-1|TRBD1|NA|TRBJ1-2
CASSRDSAGYGYTF
TGTGCCAGCAGTAGGGACAGTGCGGGCTATGGCTACACCTTC
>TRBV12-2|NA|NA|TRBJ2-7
CASRHRQGSSYEQYF
TGTGCAAGTCGCCATCGACAGGGTAGCTCCTACGAGCAGTACTTC
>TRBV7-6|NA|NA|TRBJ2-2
CASSLVTEFGTGELFF
TGTGCCAGCAGCTTAGTAACAGAATTTGGGACCGGGGAGCTGTTTTTT
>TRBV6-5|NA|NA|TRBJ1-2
CASSYFVGYGYTF
TGTGCCAGCAGTTACTTTGTCGGCTATGGCTACACCTTC
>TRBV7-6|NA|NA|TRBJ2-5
CASSPNPAGVSETQYF
TGTGCCAGCAGCCCCAACCCCGCCGGGGTGTCGGAGACCCAGTACTTC
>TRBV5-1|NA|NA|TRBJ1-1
CASSMDIMNTEAFF
TGCGCCAGCAGCATGGACATCATGAACACTGAAGCTTTCTTT
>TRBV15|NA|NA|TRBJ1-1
CATSKRQAPEAFF
TGTGCCACCAGCAAAAGACAGGCCCCTGAAGCTTTCTTT
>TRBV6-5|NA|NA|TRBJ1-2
CASSYSSGSHGYTF
TGTGCCAGCAGTTACTCTTCAGGGTCCCATGGCTACACCTTC
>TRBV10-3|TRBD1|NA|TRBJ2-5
CAIRSGQGGETQYF
TGTGCCATCAGGTCTGGACAGGGCGGAGAGACCCAGTACTTC
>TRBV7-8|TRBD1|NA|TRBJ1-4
CASSVDRGGREKLFF
TGTGCCAGCAGCGTCGACAGGGGAGGGAGAGAAAAACTGTTTTTT
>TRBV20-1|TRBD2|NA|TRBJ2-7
CSASPSGGLQYEQYF
TGCAGTGCTAGTCCTAGCGGGGGGCTTCAATACGAGCAGTACTTC
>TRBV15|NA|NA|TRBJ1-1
CATSLRGGDTEAFF
TGTGCCACCAGTCTTAGGGGGGGGGACACTGAAGCTTTCTTT
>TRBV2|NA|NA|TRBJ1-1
CASDSQGEAFF
TGTGCCAGCGATTCCCAGGGAGAAGCTTTCTTT
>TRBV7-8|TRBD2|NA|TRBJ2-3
CASSLGRRGAGNTQYF
TGTGCCAGCAGCTTAGGGCGGCGGGGGGCGGGGAATACGCAGTATTTT
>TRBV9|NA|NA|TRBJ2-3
CASSAGALSTDTQYF
TGTGCCAGCAGCGCAGGGGCTTTAAGCACAGATACGCAGTATTTT
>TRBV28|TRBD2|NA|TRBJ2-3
CASSFVAGTDTQYF
TGTGCCAGCAGTTTCGTAGCGGGGACAGATACGCAGTATTTT
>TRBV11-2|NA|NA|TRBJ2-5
CASSPHAARGRETQYF
TGTGCCAGCAGCCCACATGCGGCGCGGGGTAGAGAGACCCAGTACTTC
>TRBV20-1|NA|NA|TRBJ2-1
CSASVQIPYNEQFF
TGCAGTGCTAGTGTGCAGATACCATACAATGAGCAGTTCTTC
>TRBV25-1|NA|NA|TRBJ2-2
CASSARDKPTYTGELFF
TGTGCCAGCAGTGCCCGGGACAAGCCTACGTACACCGGGGAGCTGTTTTTT
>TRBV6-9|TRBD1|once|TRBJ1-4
CASSYSSLGTGGEKLFF
TGTGCCAGCAGTTATTCTAGTCTCGGGACAGGGGGCGAAAAACTGTTTTTT